The rows below give T cell receptor beta chains drawn from one sample of a study of technical replicates of blood from several donors. Measured with immunoSEQ multiplex PCR; TCRdb has only the in-frame clones, and not every one. The sample has about 82,000 clones, around 94% seen once; the top ten hold about 0.4%. Material for sequencing was T cells isolated from PBMCs. The receptors here all came from a human donor in good health. Both conserved end residues are part of each CDR3. Each record gives: clone size, J gene, D gene, V gene, CDR3 DNA, CDR3 protein. A D gene is named only where the DNA matches it firmly. Clone size is not always given. Where it is, it says once, few, many or a class for expanded clones.

>-|TRBJ2-7|-|TRBV29-1
TGCAGCGTCCAACGGACAGACTACGAGCAGTACTTC
CSVQRTDYEQYF
>-|TRBJ2-7|-|TRBV2
TGTGCCAGCCAGACTAGGACATCCTACGAGCAGTACTTC
CASQTRTSYEQYF
>-|TRBJ1-1|-|TRBV11-2
TGTGCCAGCAGCTTAGCGGAGGGCGCCACTGAAGCTTTCTTT
CASSLAEGATEAFF
>few|TRBJ1-2|TRBD1|TRBV9
TGTGCCAGCAGCGATACCGGGACAGGGGGCGATGGCTACACCTTC
CASSDTGTGGDGYTF
>-|TRBJ1-1|TRBD1|TRBV7-9
TGTGCCAGCAGCACGGGACAGCCTATCGAAGCTTTCTTT
CASSTGQPIEAFF
>-|TRBJ2-3|-|TRBV9
TGTGCCAGCAGCGTAGTAGGACAGCGCACAGATACGCAGTATTTT
CASSVVGQRTDTQYF
>-|TRBJ2-5|-|TRBV2
TGTGCCAGCCACGGGGGCCAAGAGACCCAGTACTTC
CASHGGQETQYF
>-|TRBJ2-7|TRBD2|TRBV5-4
TGTGCCAGCAGCTTGGCCCAGACTAGCGAAAACGAGCAGTACTTC
CASSLAQTSENEQYF
>once|TRBJ1-2|-|TRBV9
TGTGCCAGCAGCGTAGAGGAGCGATTCTATGGCTACACCTTC
CASSVEERFYGYTF
>few|TRBJ2-5|TRBD1|TRBV5-4
TGTGCCAGCAGCTTGTGGGGACAGCAAGAGACCCAGTACTTC
CASSLWGQQETQYF
>-|TRBJ2-2|-|TRBV27
TGTGCCAGCAGTTTAGAACAGGTTCCCATCTACGGGGAGCTGTTTTTT
CASSLEQVPIYGELFF
>-|TRBJ1-4|-|TRBV9
TGTGCCAGCAGCGTAGACAGGGTGACTGAAAAACTGTTTTTT
CASSVDRVTEKLFF
>-|TRBJ2-7|-|TRBV4-1
TGCGCCAGCAGCCAGCCCGGGACACTATCCTACGAGCAGTACTTC
CASSQPGTLSYEQYF
>-|TRBJ1-5|-|TRBV2
TGTGCCAGCAGGGTAAGACAAGCCAATCAGCCCCAGCATTTT
CASRVRQANQPQHF
>-|TRBJ2-1|TRBD2|TRBV2
TGTGCCAGCAGTGGCCAAGCGGGAGGTTCGAATGAGCAGTTCTTC
CASSGQAGGSNEQFF
>-|TRBJ2-5|-|TRBV27
TGTGCCAGCAGACGTCGAGAAGGGTTTAATGGGTTCGGGGGGACCCAGTACTTC
CASRRREGFNGFGGTQYF
>-|TRBJ1-3|TRBD1|TRBV7-2
TGTGCCAGCAGCCCCAGGGGGCCGGCTGGAAACACCATATATTTT
CASSPRGPAGNTIYF
>-|TRBJ1-1|TRBD1|TRBV29-1
TGCAGCGTCGTATTACAGGGGGCTGGAGCTTTCTTT
CSVVLQGAGAFF
>-|TRBJ2-7|-|TRBV10-3
TGTGCCATCAAAGAGTCCTACGAGCAGTACTTC
CAIKESYEQYF
>-|TRBJ1-1|-|TRBV27
TGTGCCAGCAGTTTGTCAGGGAGGACTGAAGCTTTCTTT
CASSLSGRTEAFF
>-|TRBJ2-1|TRBD2|TRBV7-7
TGTGCTAGCAGCTTGACGGGAGGGCCCTACAATGAGCAGTTCTTC
CASSLTGGPYNEQFF
>-|TRBJ1-2|-|TRBV29-1
TGCAGCGTTCAGGGTGGCGAGGACTATGGCTACACCTTC
CSVQGGEDYGYTF
>-|TRBJ1-2|TRBD1|TRBV9
TGTGCCAGCAGGGCACAGGGGTACTACACCTTC
CASRAQGYYTF
>-|TRBJ1-4|TRBD1|TRBV30
TGTGCCTGGAGTGTGGGAGACAGGGGGTTGTTGGGCGAAAAACTGTTTTTT
CAWSVGDRGLLGEKLFF
>-|TRBJ2-6|-|TRBV7-9
TGTGCCAGCAGAGGTGGGAGCCGCTCTGGGGCCAACGTCCTGACTTTC
CASRGGSRSGANVLTF
>-|TRBJ2-7|-|TRBV19
TGTGCCAGTAGCCCTCTGGGCGGACAAGCCTACGAGCAGTACTTC
CASSPLGGQAYEQYF
>-|TRBJ2-5|TRBD2|TRBV29-1
TGCAGCGTTGTGGGTAGCGGGGTCGGGGAGACCCAGTACTTC
CSVVGSGVGETQYF
>-|TRBJ1-1|TRBD1|TRBV5-6
TGTGCCAGCAGCCTAGGGGAATGGGACAGGGGGGCGCGGACTGAAGCTTTCTTT
CASSLGEWDRGARTEAFF
>-|TRBJ2-3|TRBD2|TRBV5-4
TGTGCCAGCAGGACCGGGACTAGCGGAACAGATACGCAGTATTTT
CASRTGTSGTDTQYF
>-|TRBJ2-1|TRBD2|TRBV7-9
TGTGCCAGCAGCTTAGTGGGGTCCGGACTAGCAAACGATGAGCAGTTCTTC
CASSLVGSGLANDEQFF
>once|TRBJ1-1|-|TRBV2
TGTGCCAGCTCCAGGGGTCCCGAAGCTTTCTTT
CASSRGPEAFF
>-|TRBJ1-2|-|TRBV6-1
TGTGCCAGCAGTGTACGGGAAGCTAACTATGGCTACACCTTC
CASSVREANYGYTF
>-|TRBJ2-3|TRBD2|TRBV7-2
TGTGCCAGCAGCTCCGGACTAGCGGGAGGCTTAGATACGCAGTATTTT
CASSSGLAGGLDTQYF
>-|TRBJ2-1|TRBD2|TRBV27
TGTGCCAGCAGATTACTAGCGGGCTACAATGAGCAGTTCTTC
CASRLLAGYNEQFF
>-|TRBJ1-4|-|TRBV28
TGTGCCAGCAGTTTATTACAGTCAACAACTAATGAAAAACTGTTTTTT
CASSLLQSTTNEKLFF
>-|TRBJ1-1|TRBD1|TRBV6-5
TGTGCCAGCAGTTACTTGGCCGGGACAGGGGGCGAAGCTTTCTTT
CASSYLAGTGGEAFF
>-|TRBJ1-4|-|TRBV2
TGTGCCAGCAGTGGGCGGGGGAGAAGAGCAACTAATGAAAAACTGTTTTTT
CASSGRGRRATNEKLFF
>-|TRBJ2-3|TRBD2|TRBV11-2
TGTGCCAGCTCGGGACTAGCGGGAGTTTTAGATACGCAGTATTTT
CASSGLAGVLDTQYF
>-|TRBJ1-5|TRBD1|TRBV7-8
TGTGCCAGCAGCTTGGACAGGGCTAGCAATCAGCCCCAGCATTTT
CASSLDRASNQPQHF
>-|TRBJ2-4|TRBD1|TRBV9
TGTGCCAGCAGCCTAGGGACAGGTGAAAACATTCAGTACTTC
CASSLGTGENIQYF
>-|TRBJ2-7|-|TRBV28
TGTGCCAGCAGTTTCTTGGGCGGGACCTACGAGCAGTACTTC
CASSFLGGTYEQYF
>-|TRBJ2-1|TRBD2|TRBV2
TGTGCCCTTACCCCTTTAACTAGCGGGGATCCGGATGAGCAGTTCTTC
CALTPLTSGDPDEQFF
>-|TRBJ2-7|TRBD1|TRBV18
TGTGCCAGCTCACAAGACAGGGGGGGGGAGCAGTACTTC
CASSQDRGGEQYF